Listed below are T cell receptor beta chains from one sample, sequenced in a study of somatic mutations in cytotoxic T cells in rheumatoid arthritis. Generated by immunoSEQ multiplex PCR, the TCRdb table keeps only in-frame clones and is missing some. The sample includes around 23,000 clones, 70% to 85% seen only once; the top ten take roughly 8.9%. Sequenced material: CD8+ T cells sorted from blood. The receptors shown here come from a woman younger than 30 in good health. CDR3s leave out the opening cysteine and the closing phenylalanine or tryptophan. The D gene is left open where the match is weak.

v_call	j_call	d_call	cdr3_aa
TRBV7-3	TRBJ2-2	TRBD1	ASSLDRAGELF
TRBV27	TRBJ2-7	.	ASSNAGGYEQY
TRBV2	TRBJ2-2	.	ASSDMGVQPGELF
TRBV7-9	TRBJ2-7	TRBD1	ASSPPGQGVAEQY
TRBV13	TRBJ2-1	TRBD2	ASSPEGTSGYNEQF
TRBV30	TRBJ1-2	.	AWSVAGDYGYT
TRBV5-6	TRBJ2-7	.	ASTSWGDGPYEQY
TRBV27	TRBJ2-3	TRBD2	ASGTSGLSDTQY
TRBV6-1	TRBJ2-7	TRBD1	ASSLDRGTRYEQY
TRBV19	TRBJ1-1	.	ASSLGGEAF
TRBV12-5	TRBJ2-1	.	ASGPTALQQF
TRBV27	TRBJ2-1	.	ASSLISGSPYNEQF
TRBV7-9	TRBJ1-6	.	ASSYTGSYNSPLH
TRBV18	TRBJ2-5	TRBD2	ASSPRTSGIQETQY
TRBV7-9	TRBJ2-2	TRBD2	ASSLTSGGSNTGELF
TRBV28	TRBJ2-3	.	ASSSWGDTQY
TRBV5-1	TRBJ2-5	.	ASSLAGSRETQY
TRBV28	TRBJ1-5	.	ASTPRGSNQPQH
TRBV15	TRBJ1-5	.	ATSRDRTAYSNQPQH
TRBV6-5	TRBJ2-5	.	ASSYGAEETQY
TRBV29-1	TRBJ2-3	TRBD2	SVVPGLAFITDTQY
TRBV28	TRBJ2-3	.	ASSLGSSVSTDTQY
TRBV28	TRBJ1-5	.	ASSQNHGGAGQPQH
TRBV15	TRBJ1-2	TRBD1	ATSSAGTGFHYGYT
TRBV29-1	TRBJ2-1	.	SVEGVGSYNEQF
TRBV13	TRBJ1-2	TRBD1	ASSPGTGFYGYT
TRBV18	TRBJ1-3	TRBD1	ASSLTGTGESGNTIY
TRBV7-9	TRBJ1-2	TRBD1	ASSLPSDRPAGYT
TRBV9	TRBJ1-1	.	ASSPKGNTEAF
TRBV21-1	TRBJ1-2	.	ASSKIRQRNYGYT
TRBV5-1	TRBJ2-3	TRBD1	ASSLGVTGYEKDTQY
TRBV5-1	.	.	ASSLFWDEQY
TRBV2	TRBJ2-3	TRBD2	ASTDEGLASSTDTQY
TRBV7-9	TRBJ2-7	.	ASSHGDRIHEQY
TRBV7-6	TRBJ2-2	.	ASSLELGGLTGELF
TRBV7-9	TRBJ1-5	.	ASSSVTENNQPQH
TRBV29-1	TRBJ1-1	.	SVEDPLRGNTEAF
TRBV27	TRBJ2-5	TRBD1	ASSPTGGETQY
TRBV27	TRBJ1-5	.	ASSNSGQSKKPQH
TRBV27	TRBJ2-4	.	ASSLSATSSWY
TRBV5-6	TRBJ1-1	.	ASSLGGAWEAF
TRBV29-1	TRBJ2-1	.	SVDKRNEQF
TRBV30	TRBJ2-3	.	AWSVPRGASPARRTDTQY
TRBV15	TRBJ2-1	.	ATSSMGPEQF
TRBV19	TRBJ2-2	TRBD2	ASKPETSGPLANTGELF
TRBV5-1	TRBJ2-3	.	ASSLSGITDTQY
TRBV27	TRBJ2-5	TRBD2	ASSQIAGGSETQY
TRBV7-9	TRBJ1-1	TRBD1	ASSPRQGTEAF
TRBV29-1	TRBJ1-1	.	SVTVWDTEAF
TRBV2	TRBJ1-5	.	ASSGGDQPQH
TRBV28	TRBJ2-3	.	ASSLLASDTDTQY
TRBV5-6	TRBJ2-3	.	ASSLGGITDTQY
TRBV29-1	TRBJ1-2	.	SVEEAVNYGYT
TRBV7-9	TRBJ1-2	.	ASSLVGNYGYT